The next 5 T cell receptor beta chains were all read from a single sample in a study of beta chain features in type 1 diabetes (dated by TCRdb to 2017 to 2018). The library relied on the immunoSEQ multiplex PCR assay. The entire amount of isolated RNA was reverse transcribed using the High Capacity cDNA Reverse Transcription Kit, so the sequenced TCRB transcripts were expressed ones. TCRdb took this table from immuneACCESS and kept in-frame rearrangements with V and J called. Such tables lack part of the clones; where checked against another copy, unresolved V genes explain under half of the gap, and the rest is unexplained. This sample holds around 240,000 clones; 55% to 70% were observed only once. Together, the top ten hold 0.053% of the sample. Sequencing was carried out using naive CD4+ T cells from blood. The sample's cell subset or site label, in plain terms: true naive CD4+ T cells. The receptors shown here come from a young man in good health.

A few counts support this clone. The rearrangement joins TRBV15 to TRBJ2-7; no clear D. Germline CDR1 LNHNV, CDR2 YYDKDF (reference sequence). The germline V and J ends were trimmed by 2 bases and 5 bases, with 7 bases remaining between them. The CDR3 extends over 12 amino acids. CDR3 sequence (DNA): TGTGCCACCAGCAGACTGCCGAACGAGCAGTACTTC. It translates to CATSRLPNEQYF.

The chain combines TRBV29-1 with TRBJ2-3; D possibly uses TRBD1 or TRBD2 (5 bases each). Germline V lookup: CDR1 SQVTM, CDR2 ANQGSEA. There are 11 residues in the CDR3. V was cut by 3 bases and J by 15 bases, with 16 bases left in between. The CDR3 sequence is CSVDLVPGRYF. Here the CDR3 DNA reads TGCAGCGTTGACCTCGTCCCGGGACGTTATTTT.

The chain recombines TRBV18 with TRBJ1-2; a weak D match, TRBD1 (6 bases). Between the trimmed V and J ends, which lost 2 bases and 6 bases, there was a span of 7 bases. Germline lookup yields CDR1 KGHSH and CDR2 LQKENI. This CDR3 spans 12 amino acids. In DNA form, the CDR3 reads TGTGCCAGCTCACCAGGGACAAATGGCTACACCTTC. It specifies CASSPGTNGYTF.

V gene TRBV5-4 combines with J gene TRBJ2-3; 10 bases fit TRBD2. Germline V lookup: CDR1 SGHNT, CDR2 YYREEE (reference sequence). With V trimmed by 5 bases and J by 3 bases, 3 bases remained unmatched. The CDR3 has 14 amino acids. CDR3 sequence reads: CASRSGGATDTQYF. CDR3 in DNA: TGTGCCAGCAGAAGCGGGGGGGCAACAGATACGCAGTATTTT.

This clone was found a few times. The chain uses TRBV5-4 and TRBJ2-5, with D perhaps TRBD1 (6 bases). There are 17 residues in the CDR3. Germline CDR1 SGHNT, CDR2 YYREEE (reference sequence). V dropped 0 bases and J dropped 0 bases, with 15 bases sitting between them. CDR3 region: CASSLGNRVHHQETQYF. The CDR3 DNA reads TGTGCCAGCAGCTTGGGGAACAGGGTTCACCACCAAGAGACCCAGTACTTC.